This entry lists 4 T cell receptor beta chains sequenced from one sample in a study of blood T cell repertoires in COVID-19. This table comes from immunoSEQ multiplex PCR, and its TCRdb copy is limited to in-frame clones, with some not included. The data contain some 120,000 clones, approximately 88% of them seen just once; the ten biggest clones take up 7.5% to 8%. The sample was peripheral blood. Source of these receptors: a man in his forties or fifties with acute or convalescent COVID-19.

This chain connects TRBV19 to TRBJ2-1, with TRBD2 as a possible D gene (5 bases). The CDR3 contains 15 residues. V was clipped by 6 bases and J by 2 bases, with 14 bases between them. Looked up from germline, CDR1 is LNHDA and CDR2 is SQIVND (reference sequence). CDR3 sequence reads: CASSLDSATYNEQFF. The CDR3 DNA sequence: TGTGCCAGTAGCCTAGATAGCGCAACCTACAATGAGCAGTTCTTC.

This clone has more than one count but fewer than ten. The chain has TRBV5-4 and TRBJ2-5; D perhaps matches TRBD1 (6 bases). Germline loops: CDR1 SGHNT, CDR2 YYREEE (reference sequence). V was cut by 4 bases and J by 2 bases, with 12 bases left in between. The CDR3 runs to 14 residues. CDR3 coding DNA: TGTGCCAGCAGCCGGACAGTTTTTCAAGAGACCCAGTACTTC. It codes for CASSRTVFQETQYF.

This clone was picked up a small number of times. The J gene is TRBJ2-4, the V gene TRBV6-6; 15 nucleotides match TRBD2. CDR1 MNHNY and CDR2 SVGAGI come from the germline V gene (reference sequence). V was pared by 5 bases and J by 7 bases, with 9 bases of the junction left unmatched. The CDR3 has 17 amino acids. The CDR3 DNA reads TGTGCCAGCAGTCCCCGGACTAGCGGGAGGGCGAAGAACATTCAGTACTTC. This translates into CASSPRTSGRAKNIQYF.

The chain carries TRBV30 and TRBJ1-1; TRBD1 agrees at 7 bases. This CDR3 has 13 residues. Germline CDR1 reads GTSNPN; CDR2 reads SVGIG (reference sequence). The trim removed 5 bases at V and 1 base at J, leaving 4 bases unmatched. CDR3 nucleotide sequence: TGTGCCTGGTTGCACAGGGGGAACACTGAAGCTTTCTTT. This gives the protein CAWLHRGNTEAFF.